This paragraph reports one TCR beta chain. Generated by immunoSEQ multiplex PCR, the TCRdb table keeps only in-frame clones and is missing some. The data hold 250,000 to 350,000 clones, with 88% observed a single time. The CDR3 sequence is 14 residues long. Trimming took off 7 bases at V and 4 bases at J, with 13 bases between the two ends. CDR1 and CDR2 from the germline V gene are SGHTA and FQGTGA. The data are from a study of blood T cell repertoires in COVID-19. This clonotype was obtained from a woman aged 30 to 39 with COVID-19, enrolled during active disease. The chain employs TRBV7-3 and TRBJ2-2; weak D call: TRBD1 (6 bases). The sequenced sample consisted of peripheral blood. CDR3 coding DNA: TGTGCCAGCAAACCGGGACATAGCACCGGGGAGCTGTTTTTT. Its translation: CASKPGHSTGELFF.